These 30 T cell receptor beta chains came from one sample sequenced in a study of T cells in localized non-small cell lung cancer. TCRdb keeps only in-frame clones here, not all; method: immunoSEQ multiplex PCR. The table shows fewer than 90,000 clones, with around 82% occurring only once. The sequencing used PBMCs, collected before any cancer treatment. The receptor source for this set is a man between 40 and 70 years old with stage II squamous cell lung carcinoma.

The J gene is TRBJ2-5, the V gene TRBV7-9; no clear D. Germline V gene sequence: CDR1 SEHNR, CDR2 FQNEAQ (reference sequence). Between the trimmed V and J ends, which lost 3 bases and 5 bases, there was a span of 4 bases. The CDR3 has 11 residues. CDR3 DNA sequence: TGTGCCAGCAGCTTTAGGGAGACCCAGTACTTC. Residues: CASSFRETQYF. The full variable domain, its missing parts supplied by reference TRBV7-9 and TRBJ2-5, is DTGVSQNPRHKITKRGQNVTFRCDPISEHNRLYWYRQTLGQGPEFLTYFQNEAQLEKSRLLSDRFSAERPKGSFSTLEIQRTEQGDSAMYLCASSFRETQYFGPGTRLLVL.

The chain employs TRBV5-1 and TRBJ1-1; TRBD1 aligns across 10 bases. The length of the CDR3 is 15 residues. With 1 base clipped from V and 10 bases from J, the junction kept 10 bases outside the gene matches. Germline CDR1 SGHRS, CDR2 YFSETQ. The CDR3 bases are TGCGCCAGCAGCTTGAGACAGGGGGCGAGTAAACGAGCTTTCTTT. This gives the protein CASSLRQGASKRAFF.

This clone was seen only a few times. J is TRBJ1-6 and V is TRBV10-3, with 10 nucleotides matching TRBD1. In germline, CDR1 is ENHRY, CDR2 SYGVKD. V shed 9 bases, J shed 9 bases, and the junction held 2 bases outside the gene matches. CDR3 length: 12 residues. The CDR3 loop reads CAIGTGVSPLHF. In nucleotides, the CDR3 is TGTGCCATTGGGACAGGGGTTTCACCCCTCCACTTT.

V and J are TRBV6-1 and TRBJ2-3; the match to TRBD2 covers 7 bases. The germline CDR1 and CDR2 sequences are MNHNS and SASEGT. The CDR3 loop spans 13 amino acids. V was pared by 3 bases and J by 5 bases, with 2 bases of the junction left unmatched. CDR3 nucleotides: TGTGCCAGCAGTGAGCAGCGGGGAGATACGCAGTATTTT. Protein sequence: CASSEQRGDTQYF.

The CDR3 spells CASSSGGEFYNEQFF. CDR3 DNA sequence: TGTGCCAGCAGTTCCGGGGGGGAGTTTTACAATGAGCAGTTCTTC. The V and J genes are TRBV6-6 and TRBJ2-1, with 8 bases matching TRBD2. With V trimmed by 4 bases and J by 4 bases, 6 bases remained unmatched. CDR1 and CDR2 from the germline V gene are MNHNY and SVGAGI (reference sequence). CDR3 length: 15 amino acids.

This clone was recorded only once. The rearrangement joins TRBV28 to TRBJ2-7, with D possibly TRBD2 on 6 matching bases. The CDR3 is 14 residues long. V dropped 2 bases and J dropped 2 bases, with 10 bases sitting between them. Germline V gene sequence: CDR1 MDHEN, CDR2 SYDVKM. The CDR3 DNA sequence: TGTGCCAGCAGTTTAGGAGGGCCCCCCTACGAGCAGTACTTC. It codes for CASSLGGPPYEQYF.

The chain couples TRBV9 to TRBJ1-1; D gene ambiguous. The germline V gene has CDR1 SGDLS and CDR2 YYNGEE. This CDR3 has 13 amino acids. Trimming shortened V by 1 base and J by 1 base, and 5 bases separated the two germline ends. CDR3 in amino acids: CASSVSPNTEAFF. The CDR3 bases are TGTGCCAGCAGCGTATCCCCGAACACTGAAGCTTTCTTT.

The V gene is TRBV7-3, the J gene TRBJ1-5; a possible D gene is TRBD1 (5 bases). This CDR3 contains 14 residues. Germline-derived CDR1 and CDR2 are SGHTA and FQGTGA. The V end was cut by 1 base, the J end by 2 bases, with 6 bases between. The CDR3: CASSLRGGNQPQHF. CDR3 DNA: TGTGCCAGCAGCTTAAGGGGGGGCAATCAGCCCCAGCATTTT. Combining the CDR3 with reference TRBV7-3 and TRBJ1-5 gives the whole variable domain GAGVSQTPSNKVTEKGKYVELRCDPISGHTALYWYRQSLGQGPEFLIYFQGTGAADDSGLPNDRFFAVRPEGSVSTLKIQRTERGDSAVYLCASSLRGGNQPQHFGDGTRLSIL.

This chain links TRBV14 with TRBJ2-7; the match to TRBD1 covers 10 bases. The CDR3 is 16 amino acids. With V trimmed by 3 bases and J by 4 bases, 9 bases remained unmatched. Germline V gene sequence: CDR1 SGHDN, CDR2 FVKESK. CDR3 sequence reads: CASSHAPGQGNYEQYF. The CDR3 DNA follows: TGTGCCAGCAGCCACGCACCGGGACAGGGGAATTACGAGCAGTACTTC.

This clone showed up just once. The chain is built from TRBV7-8 and TRBJ2-2; 11 bases align to TRBD1. V shed 4 bases, J shed 4 bases, and the junction held 5 bases outside the gene matches. This CDR3 has 16 residues. The germline CDR1 and CDR2 sequences are SGHVS and FQNEAQ. The chain's CDR3 is CASSSSGTGGTGELFF. Written as DNA, the CDR3 is TGTGCCAGCAGCTCGTCCGGGACAGGGGGCACCGGGGAGCTGTTTTTT.

In this sample, this clone turned up once. This rearrangement joins TRBV7-2 to TRBJ2-3; tentatively, D is TRBD1 (5 bases). Germline assignment: CDR1 SGHTA and CDR2 FQGNSA. V lost 5 bases, J lost 3 bases, and 9 bases lay in between. The CDR3 extends over 13 amino acids. The CDR3 DNA is TGTGCCAGCAGCGCCCAGGGAACAGATACGCAGTATTTT. Protein: CASSAQGTDTQYF.

J is TRBJ1-2 and V is TRBV19; D not resolved. Germline CDR1 reads LNHDA; CDR2 reads SQIVND (reference sequence). The CDR3 length is 14 residues. The V end lost 3 bases, the J end lost 3 bases, and 11 bases lay between the germline ends. For the CDR3, the DNA is TGTGCCAGTAGTATCGTCGCCGGGGACTATGGCTACACCTTC. This encodes CASSIVAGDYGYTF.

CDR3 nucleotide sequence: TGTGCCAGCAGCTTAATCAGGGATGGTGAGCAGTACTTC. Its protein is CASSLIRDGEQYF. The chain couples TRBV7-3 to TRBJ2-7; tentative D call: TRBD1 (5 bases). This CDR3 region has 13 residues. Germline V gene lookup returns CDR1 SGHTA and CDR2 FQGTGA. Trimming removed 1 base from V and 7 bases from J, with 11 bases in between.

This clone occurred a few times. CDR3 bases: TGTGCCAGCAGTTACCGGGTCCGGGGTACGCAGTATTTT. It translates to CASSYRVRGTQYF. The chain recombines TRBV28 with TRBJ2-3; TRBD2 might be the D (5 bases). Germline assignment: CDR1 MDHEN and CDR2 SYDVKM. V was trimmed by 4 bases and J by 8 bases, leaving 13 bases between them. The CDR3 is 13 amino acids.

This clone has more than one count but fewer than ten. The gene calls are TRBV7-2 and TRBJ2-7; 11 bases match TRBD2. J gave up 6 bases and V 3 bases, and 4 bases lay outside the gene matches. The CDR3 has 14 amino acids. Germline values: CDR1 SGHTA, CDR2 FQGNSA. In DNA, the CDR3 is TGTGCCAGCAGCTTTAGTACTAGCGGGAGCGAGCAGTACTTC. Its translation is CASSFSTSGSEQYF.

The chain carries TRBV30 and TRBJ1-1; D gene unclear. Trimming removed 4 bases at V and 4 bases at J, with 13 bases between. The length of the CDR3 is 13 residues. From germline, CDR1 is GTSNPN and CDR2 SVGIG (reference sequence). In DNA form, the CDR3 reads TGTGCCTGGAACCCCATCCTCTCCACTGAAGCTTTCTTT. Encoded protein: CAWNPILSTEAFF.

This chain joins TRBV18 and TRBJ2-4; a weak D match, TRBD2 (6 bases). Germline CDR1 reads KGHSH; CDR2 reads LQKENI. This CDR3 contains 18 residues. Trimming shortened V by 0 bases and J by 0 bases, and 15 bases separated the two germline ends. CDR3 DNA sequence: TGTGCCAGCTCACCACCCAACGGAGGGAACCTAGCCAAAAACATTCAGTACTTC. It is translated as CASSPPNGGNLAKNIQYF.

This clone appeared many times. This chain connects TRBV27 to TRBJ2-7, with D possibly being TRBD2 (6 bases). The germline V gene encodes CDR1 MNHEY and CDR2 SMNVEV (reference sequence). The CDR3 has 13 amino acids. Trimming left V 6 bases short and J 1 base short, with 10 bases between. CDR3 protein: CASRAGGSYEQYF. The CDR3 bases are TGTGCCAGCAGGGCCGGGGGTTCCTACGAGCAGTACTTC.

The chain combines TRBV2 with TRBJ2-4; the D is unclear. Per germline, CDR1 SNHLY and CDR2 FYNNEI. Trimming shortened V by 2 bases and J by 1 base, and 12 bases separated the two germline ends. The length of the CDR3 is 16 residues. Here the CDR3 DNA reads TGTGCCAGCAGTGAAAATCCCGCGCGGGCCAAAAACATTCAGTACTTC. Its translation: CASSENPARAKNIQYF.

The table lists this clone with a count of one. The V call is TRBV5-4, the J call TRBJ1-2, with 7 bases matching TRBD1. The CDR3 runs to 14 residues. The germline V gene encodes CDR1 SGHNT and CDR2 YYREEE (reference sequence). With V trimmed by 4 bases and J by 1 base, 4 bases remained unmatched. Here the CDR3 DNA reads TGTGCCAGCAGCATGGGGGACAGTAACTATGGCTACACCTTC. This codes for CASSMGDSNYGYTF.

The rearrangement links TRBV6-5 to TRBJ1-3; possible D gene TRBD1, 5 bases. CDR1 MNHEY and CDR2 SVGAGI come from the germline V gene. CDR3 length: 15 residues. Trimming removed 6 bases at V and 0 bases at J, with 12 bases between. The CDR3 DNA sequence: TGTGCCAGCAGCCGAACAGGCCCCTCTGGAAACACCATATATTTT. Translated, it gives CASSRTGPSGNTIYF.

The CDR3 DNA sequence: TGTGCCAGCAGAAGTTTGCCTACCGGGGAGCTGTTTTTT. Amino acid sequence: CASRSLPTGELFF. This chain connects TRBV28 to TRBJ2-2; no definite D call. The germline V gene encodes CDR1 MDHEN and CDR2 SYDVKM. Trimming took off 6 bases at V and 5 bases at J, with 10 bases between the two ends. The CDR3 consists of 13 residues.

J is TRBJ2-7 and V is TRBV7-9; D perhaps matches TRBD1 (6 bases). The length of the CDR3 is 13 residues. Germline V gives CDR1 SEHNR, CDR2 FQNEAQ (reference sequence). V was clipped by 1 base and J by 6 bases, with 10 bases between them. CDR3 in DNA: TGTGCCAGCAGCTTAGTATCAGGGGTCGAGCAGTACTTC. This gives the protein CASSLVSGVEQYF.

The V and J genes are TRBV9 and TRBJ2-7, with D tentatively TRBD1 or TRBD2 (5 bases each). V was clipped by 0 bases and J by 5 bases, with 15 bases between them. In germline, CDR1 is SGDLS, CDR2 YYNGEE. The CDR3 covers 15 residues. CDR3 protein: CASSVGGAGMNEQYF. The CDR3 DNA is TGTGCCAGCAGCGTAGGAGGGGCCGGTATGAACGAGCAGTACTTC.

The rearrangement links TRBV7-3 to TRBJ2-3, with D unclear. Germline-derived CDR1 and CDR2 are SGHTA and FQGTGA. V was clipped by 6 bases and J by 2 bases, with 12 bases between them. The CDR3 is 14 amino acids. The DNA for the CDR3 is TGTGCCAGCAGTGTTAGCAATCCCACAGATACGCAGTATTTT. Amino acid sequence: CASSVSNPTDTQYF. Filled out from reference TRBV7-3 and TRBJ2-3, the complete variable domain reads GAGVSQTPSNKVTEKGKYVELRCDPISGHTALYWYRQSLGQGPEFLIYFQGTGAADDSGLPNDRFFAVRPEGSVSTLKIQRTERGDSAVYLCASSVSNPTDTQYFGPGTRLTVL.

The V gene is TRBV28, the J gene TRBJ2-7, with TRBD2 matching 9 bases. This CDR3 comprises 16 residues. J was trimmed by 2 bases and V by 4 bases; bases with no gene match: 9. Germline-derived CDR1 and CDR2 are MDHEN and SYDVKM. CDR3 region: CASSSPASGVAYEQYF. CDR3 sequence (DNA): TGTGCCAGCAGTTCACCAGCTAGCGGGGTGGCCTACGAGCAGTACTTC.

CDR3 sequence reads: CASSLGGYATEAFF. The CDR3, as DNA: TGTGCCAGCAGCCTCGGGGGTTACGCTACTGAAGCTTTCTTT. The chain recombines TRBV9 with TRBJ1-1, with D tentatively TRBD1 (5 bases). The CDR3 has 14 amino acids. The germline CDR1 and CDR2 sequences are SGDLS and YYNGEE. Trimming stripped 4 bases from V and 5 bases from J, with 15 bases between. The complete variable domain, with remaining parts taken from reference TRBV9 and TRBJ1-1, reads DSGVTQTPKHLITATGQRVTLRCSPRSGDLSVYWYQQSLDQGLQFLIQYYNGEERAKGNILERFSAQQFPDLHSELNLSSLELGDSALYFCASSLGGYATEAFFGQGTRLTVV.

J is TRBJ1-2 and V is TRBV7-2; D call uncertain. Trimming removed 7 bases from V and 4 bases from J, with 7 bases in between. Germline V CDR1 and CDR2: SGHTA, FQGNSA. The CDR3 contains 11 residues. CDR3 coding DNA: TGTGCCAGCACGTGGGGCTATGGCTACACCTTC. Its translation: CASTWGYGYTF.

This clone was counted once. The chain couples TRBV5-3 to TRBJ1-2, with no clear D. TRBV5-3 belongs to the ORF category, with a function that is uncertain. The CDR3 extends over 14 amino acids. The V and J ends lost 4 bases and 0 bases respectively, with 10 bases between them. The CDR3, as DNA: TGTGCCAGAAGCCCCGGGCAGCCTAACTATGGCTACACCTTC. Protein product: CARSPGQPNYGYTF.

V usage is TRBV7-3 and J usage is TRBJ2-1; D perhaps matches TRBD2 (5 bases). The CDR3 runs to 14 residues. V was trimmed by 5 bases and J by 7 bases, leaving 15 bases between them. Looked up from germline, CDR1 is SGHTA and CDR2 is FQGTGA. In nucleotides, the CDR3 is TGTGCCAGCAGCCTCTCCGGATCGGGGAATGAGCAGTTCTTC. This sequence encodes CASSLSGSGNEQFF.